The rows below give T cell receptor beta chains drawn from one sample of a study of T cells after yellow fever vaccination. TCRdb fed the 5' RACE reads into MiXCR, producing one record per CDR3 protein. The top ten clones hold over 15% of a sample with hundreds of thousands of distinct CDR3 sequences, roughly a sixth of them seen once. The input for sequencing was PBMCs, taken before the yellow fever booster vaccination. The receptors derive from a young man who received the YFV17D yellow fever vaccine. CDR3s include the opening cysteine and the closing phenylalanine or tryptophan. D genes are given only for firm matches. The size field is filled for only some rows; it gives once, few, many or a size class.

J: TRBJ1-2
D: .
size: many
V: TRBV28
DNA: TGTGCCAGCAGCCCCTCGGGGTATGGCTACACCTTC
CDR3: CASSPSGYGYTF

J: TRBJ1-1
D: .
size: once
V: TRBV29-1
DNA: TGCAGCGTACCCAGAAACACTGAAGCTTTCTTT
CDR3: CSVPRNTEAFF

J: TRBJ1-2
D: .
size: .
V: TRBV27
DNA: TGTGCCAGCAGTTTTACCGGGCAGCACTATGGCTACACCTTC
CDR3: CASSFTGQHYGYTF

J: TRBJ2-7
D: TRBD2
size: .
V: TRBV4-1
DNA: TGCGCCAGCAGCCAAGTAACTAGCGGGGGATACGAGCAGTACTTC
CDR3: CASSQVTSGGYEQYF

J: TRBJ1-1
D: TRBD1
size: .
V: TRBV20-1
DNA: TGCAGTGCTAGAGAGGTCCTCCCGGGACAGGGGGACACTGAAGCTTTCTTT
CDR3: CSAREVLPGQGDTEAFF

J: TRBJ2-1
D: TRBD1
size: .
V: TRBV6-1
DNA: TGTGCCAGCAGTGAAGGGACAGGGGGCAATGAGCAGTTCTTC
CDR3: CASSEGTGGNEQFF

J: TRBJ2-1
D: TRBD2
size: .
V: TRBV2
DNA: TGTGCCAGCAGGGACCTAGCGGGGGGGCCCACTGAGCAGTTCTTC
CDR3: CASRDLAGGPTEQFF

J: TRBJ2-7
D: .
size: .
V: TRBV29-1
DNA: TGCAGCGTTGATTGGGGGGGGCACGACGAGCAGTACTTC
CDR3: CSVDWGGHDEQYF

J: TRBJ2-5
D: .
size: few
V: TRBV20-1
DNA: TGCAGTGCTAGTCATGGGGTTACTCGCGAGACCCAGTACTTC
CDR3: CSASHGVTRETQYF

J: TRBJ2-1
D: TRBD2
size: few
V: TRBV20-1
DNA: TGCAGTGCTAGTCCGGGACTAGCAGACAATGAGCAGTTCTTC
CDR3: CSASPGLADNEQFF

J: TRBJ2-3
D: .
size: .
V: TRBV12-3/TRBV12-4
DNA: TGTGCCAGCAGTGTCCACGCCTTGGCAGATACGCAGTATTTT
CDR3: CASSVHALADTQYF

J: TRBJ2-5
D: .
size: few
V: TRBV7-9
DNA: TGTGCCAGCGGAATCCAAGAGACCCAGTACTTC
CDR3: CASGIQETQYF

J: TRBJ2-5
D: TRBD2
size: .
V: TRBV12-3/TRBV12-4
DNA: TGTGCCAGCAGTCGCAGCGGGGGAGAGACCCAGTACTTC
CDR3: CASSRSGGETQYF

J: TRBJ2-7
D: .
size: .
V: TRBV11-2
DNA: TGTGCCAGCAGCCCACGGGCAGGCACCTACGAGCAGTACTTC
CDR3: CASSPRAGTYEQYF

J: TRBJ2-2
D: TRBD2
size: .
V: TRBV4-2
DNA: TGTGCCAGCAGCCGACTAGCGGAAAACACCGGGGAGCTGTTTTTT
CDR3: CASSRLAENTGELFF

J: TRBJ1-6
D: .
size: .
V: TRBV12-3/TRBV12-4
DNA: TGTGCCAGCAGTTTAAGGCGGGGCGGGTATTATGGGTCCTCACCCCTCCACTTT
CDR3: CASSLRRGGYYGSSPLHF

J: TRBJ1-1
D: .
size: few
V: TRBV5-1
DNA: TGCGCCAGCAGCTTGCAGGGCCTTCACACTGAAGCTTTCTTT
CDR3: CASSLQGLHTEAFF

J: TRBJ1-3
D: .
size: .
V: TRBV20-1
DNA: TGCAGTACGGGGGATGGAAACACCATATATTTT
CDR3: CSTGDGNTIYF

J: TRBJ2-5
D: TRBD1
size: .
V: TRBV5-4
DNA: TGTGCCTTCAAGGAGGACAGGGTGATGGGGGAGACCCAGTACTTC
CDR3: CAFKEDRVMGETQYF

J: TRBJ2-4
D: .
size: few
V: TRBV30
DNA: TGTGCCTGGGACAGTCTAGCCAAAAACATTCAGTACTTC
CDR3: CAWDSLAKNIQYF

J: TRBJ2-3
D: TRBD1
size: few
V: TRBV11-2
DNA: TGTGCCAGCAGCTTAGAGGGGACAGGCCGTGGATGG
CDR3: CASSLEGTGRGW

J: TRBJ2-3
D: .
size: .
V: TRBV7-9
DNA: TGTGCCAGCACTGGGGCCGGCACAGATACGCAGTATTTT
CDR3: CASTGAGTDTQYF

J: TRBJ1-1
D: .
size: .
V: TRBV5-5
DNA: TGTGCCAGCAGCTTGGGGACGACGAACACTGAAGCTTTCTTT
CDR3: CASSLGTTNTEAFF